Given below is one TCR beta chain in context. Its cognate antigen is unknown. The data originate from a study of cytomegalovirus exposure and HLA in healthy donors. Findings and caveats of the study: When analyzed later, a missense DCLRE1C variant was found to be linked to TCR beta V- and J-gene trimming. Presence/absence results assume similar sequencing depth per donor, which may not hold. Links to common viral pathogens appeared, in a later analysis, for several of the most significant clusters. DRB1 showed the most TCR associations and HLA-C the fewest in a later analysis, as rates varied by HLA locus.

Use of 60 Vbeta and 13 Jbeta primers characterized the PCR. Libraries were prepared by immunoSEQ multiplex PCR; TCRdb keeps only in-frame clonotypes and omits some of them. This table has about 110,000 clones, roughly 71% appearing once. In germline, CDR1 is SEHNR, CDR2 FQNEAQ (reference sequence). This CDR3 is built from 15 residues. Trimming shortened V by 3 bases and J by 2 bases, and 13 bases separated the two germline ends. Sequencing was carried out using PBMCs. The V gene is TRBV7-9, the J gene TRBJ1-1; D remains ambiguous. The sequence was obtained from a man aged 40-50 years in good health and CMV-seropositive. The CDR3 is CASSLRLVSNTEAFF. Written as DNA, the CDR3 is TGTGCCAGCAGCTTGAGACTCGTCTCTAACACTGAAGCTTTCTTT.